The text below deals with one T cell receptor beta chain. The antigen is not known. The data were taken from a study of graft-versus-host responses after intestinal transplantation. Repertoires were generated with immunoSEQ multiplex PCR, while TCRdb's copy carries only in-frame clones and drops some. The data hold 100,000 or so clones, with around 90% observed a single time. The material sequenced was unstimulated CD4+ T cells sorted from spleen or lymph node cells, taken before intestinal transplant. This TCR was recovered from a human donor who received an intestinal transplant.

The CDR3 here is CASSVDSNYGYTF. CDR3 nucleotides: TGTGCCAGCAGCGTCGACAGTAACTATGGCTACACCTTC. This chain joins TRBV9 and TRBJ1-2; possible D gene TRBD1, 5 bases. Germline V lookup: CDR1 SGDLS, CDR2 YYNGEE. V lost 2 bases and J lost 1, with 6 bases in between. CDR3 length: 13 amino acids.